This T cell receptor beta chain derives from a study of circulating and synovial CD4+ cells in juvenile arthritis. Study results and limitations: Diversity here was lower than in bulk blood CD4 cells. Circulating pathogenic-like lymphocytes shared a substantially higher fraction of CDR3 sequences with synovium than bulk blood.

Using immunoSEQ multiplex PCR, the repertoire was profiled, and TCRdb retains in-frame clones only, with some absent. The sample comprises 30,000 to 35,000 clones, just under 97% of which are singletons, and approximately 0.17% rests with the top ten. Sequenced samples came from active juvenile idiopathic arthritis patients. The CDR3 sequence is 15 residues long. CDR1 and CDR2 from the germline V gene are MGHRA and YSYEKL. Details on this clone: As yet, its antigen is unknown. Germline is not matched at one junction end, which may reflect a read error.

Sequencing was done on a sample of CD4+ T cells from blood. The receptor's source is a human donor with juvenile idiopathic arthritis. The chain uses TRBV4-1 and TRBJ2-1; 8 positions match TRBD1. The CDR3 protein is CASSQDNQGYRGNVF. The CDR3 DNA is TGCGCCAGCAGCCAAGATAATCAGGGCTACAGGGGGAATGTCTTC.